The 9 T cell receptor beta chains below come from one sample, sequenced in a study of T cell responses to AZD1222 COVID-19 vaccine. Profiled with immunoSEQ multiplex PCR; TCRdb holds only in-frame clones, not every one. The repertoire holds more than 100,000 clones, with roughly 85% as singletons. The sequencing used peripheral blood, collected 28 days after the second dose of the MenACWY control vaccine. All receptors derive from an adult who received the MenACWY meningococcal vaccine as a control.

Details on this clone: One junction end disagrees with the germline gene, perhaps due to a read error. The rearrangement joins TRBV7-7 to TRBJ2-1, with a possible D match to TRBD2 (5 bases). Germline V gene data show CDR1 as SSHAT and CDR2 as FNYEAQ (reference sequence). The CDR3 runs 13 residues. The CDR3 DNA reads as TGTGCTAGCAGCTTAAACCGGGGCAATGAGCAGTTCTTC. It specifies CASSLNRGNEQFF.

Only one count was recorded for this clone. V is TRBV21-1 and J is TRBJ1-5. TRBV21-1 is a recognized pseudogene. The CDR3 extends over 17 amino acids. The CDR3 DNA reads TGTGCCAGCAGCAACCCCCGCCGGCAGATTAGCAATCAGCCCCAGCATTTT. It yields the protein CASSNPRRQISNQPQHF.

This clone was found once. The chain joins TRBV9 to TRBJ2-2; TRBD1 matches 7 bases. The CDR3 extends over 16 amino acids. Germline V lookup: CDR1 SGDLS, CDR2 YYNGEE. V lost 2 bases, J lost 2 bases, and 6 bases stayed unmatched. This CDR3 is CASSVGTDLNTGELFF. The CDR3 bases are TGTGCCAGCAGCGTGGGGACAGATCTTAACACCGGGGAGCTGTTTTTT. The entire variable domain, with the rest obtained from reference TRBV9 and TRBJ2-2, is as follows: DSGVTQTPKHLITATGQRVTLRCSPRSGDLSVYWYQQSLDQGLQFLIQYYNGEERAKGNILERFSAQQFPDLHSELNLSSLELGDSALYFCASSVGTDLNTGELFFGEGSRLTVL.

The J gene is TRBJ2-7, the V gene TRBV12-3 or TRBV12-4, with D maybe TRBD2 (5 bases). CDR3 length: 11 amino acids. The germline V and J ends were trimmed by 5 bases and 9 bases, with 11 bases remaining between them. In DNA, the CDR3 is TGTGCCAGCAGTCTCCGGACTTTGCAGTACTTC. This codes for CASSLRTLQYF.

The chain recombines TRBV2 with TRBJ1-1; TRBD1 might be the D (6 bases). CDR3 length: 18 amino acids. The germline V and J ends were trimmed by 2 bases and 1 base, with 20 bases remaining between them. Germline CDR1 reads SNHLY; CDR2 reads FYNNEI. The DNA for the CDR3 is TGTGCCAGCAGTGAATCCCCTACGGGGACAAGCGGGAACACTGAAGCTTTCTTT. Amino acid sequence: CASSESPTGTSGNTEAFF.

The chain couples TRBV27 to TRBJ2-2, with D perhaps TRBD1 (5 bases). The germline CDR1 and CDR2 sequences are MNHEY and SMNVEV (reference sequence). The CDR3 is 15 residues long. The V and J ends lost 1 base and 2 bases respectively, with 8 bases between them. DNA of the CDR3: TGTGCCAGCAGTTTATTGGGGCCAAACACCGGGGAGCTGTTTTTT. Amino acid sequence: CASSLLGPNTGELFF.

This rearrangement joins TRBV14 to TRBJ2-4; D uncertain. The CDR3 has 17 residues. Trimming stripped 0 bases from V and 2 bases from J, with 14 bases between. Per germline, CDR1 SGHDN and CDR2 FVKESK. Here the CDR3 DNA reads TGTGCCAGCAGCCAAGAGGACGGCAGGCCGACCAAAAACATTCAGTACTTC. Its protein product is CASSQEDGRPTKNIQYF.

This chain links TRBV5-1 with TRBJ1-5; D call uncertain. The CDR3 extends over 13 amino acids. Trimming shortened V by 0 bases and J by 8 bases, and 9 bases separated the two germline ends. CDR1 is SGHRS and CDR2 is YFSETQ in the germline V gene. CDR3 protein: CASSLDVREPQHF. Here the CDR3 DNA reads TGCGCCAGCAGCTTGGACGTTCGAGAGCCCCAGCATTTT.

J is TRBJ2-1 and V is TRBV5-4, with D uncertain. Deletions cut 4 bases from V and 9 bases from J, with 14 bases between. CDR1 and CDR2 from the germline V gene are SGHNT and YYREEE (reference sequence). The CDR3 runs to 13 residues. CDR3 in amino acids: CASSVDRRREQFF. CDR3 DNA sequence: TGTGCCAGCAGCGTTGACCGCAGGCGTGAGCAGTTCTTC. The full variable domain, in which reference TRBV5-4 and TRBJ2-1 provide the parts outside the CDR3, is ETGVTQSPTHLIKTRGQQVTLRCSSQSGHNTVSWYQQALGQGPQFIFQYYREEENGRGNFPPRFSGLQFPNYSSELNVNALELDDSALYLCASSVDRRREQFFGPGTRLTVL.